This is a list of T cell receptor beta chains from one sample in a study of T cell changes during pregnancy in multiple sclerosis. Sequenced by immunoSEQ multiplex PCR; TCRdb stores in-frame clones only, minus some. The table includes approximately 85,000 clones, about nine tenths detected once. The sample was peripheral blood, taken in the first trimester of pregnancy. These receptors came from a female donor with multiple sclerosis, enrolled in a pregnancy study. CDR3s include the opening cysteine and the closing phenylalanine or tryptophan. A D gene is named only where the DNA matches it firmly. A clone size is listed for some rows: how often the clone was seen (once, few, many), or a class if it is expanded.

j_call d_call clone_size v_call cdr3_nt cdr3_aa
TRBJ2-6 TRBD1 NA TRBV7-9 TGTGCCAGCAGCTACCTACAGGGGGAATCTGGGGCCAACGTCCTGACTTTC CASSYLQGESGANVLTF
TRBJ1-3 NA once TRBV5-1 TGCGCCAGCAGCCCGGGACATGCAAACTCTGGAAACACCATATATTTT CASSPGHANSGNTIYF
TRBJ1-1 NA NA TRBV10-1 TGCGCCAGCAGTGAACTTACTGGGGGGTGGGGGGACACTGAAGCTTTCTTT CASSELTGGWGDTEAFF
TRBJ2-2 TRBD2 NA TRBV18 TGTGCCAGCTCACCACGACAAGCGGGAGGAGGCACCGGGGAGCTGTTTTTT CASSPRQAGGGTGELFF
TRBJ2-7 NA NA TRBV20-1 TGCAGTGCTAGAGGTACCTACGAGCAGTACTTC CSARGTYEQYF
TRBJ1-4 NA few TRBV30 TGTGCCTGGAGTGTAGCGGCGACAACTAATGAAAAACTGTTTTTT CAWSVAATTNEKLFF
TRBJ2-7 NA NA TRBV4-3 TGCGCCAGCAGCCAAGATTTTTTGGTCGGCGAGCAGTACTTC CASSQDFLVGEQYF
TRBJ2-3 TRBD2 NA TRBV13 TGTGCCAGCAGCTCGGGACTAGCGGGGGGAACTAGCACAGATACGCAGTATTTT CASSSGLAGGTSTDTQYF
TRBJ2-7 NA NA TRBV28 TGTGCCAGCAAGGAGAGAGGGGGCTCCTACGAGCAGTACTTC CASKERGGSYEQYF
TRBJ1-2 TRBD1 NA TRBV19 TGTGCCAGTAGTATCCAGGGGGCTAACTATGGCTACACCTTC CASSIQGANYGYTF
TRBJ2-1 NA once TRBV7-8 TGTGCCAGCAGCTTCACAACAATCATAAGTCATCCTGAGCAGTTCTTC CASSFTTIISHPEQFF
TRBJ1-6 NA NA TRBV6-5 TGTGCCAGCAGGCTACGGGGGGAGAGTTCACCCCTCCACTTT CASRLRGESSPLHF
TRBJ2-3 NA NA TRBV5-1 TGCGCCAGCAGCATGACTACAGATACGCAGTATTTT CASSMTTDTQYF
TRBJ2-3 TRBD2 NA TRBV19 TGTGCCAGTAGTATAAAAGCGGGAGGGCCAGATACGCAGTATTTT CASSIKAGGPDTQYF
TRBJ2-3 TRBD2 NA TRBV30 TGTGCCTGGGGGGGGCTAGCGGGAGTCACAGATACGCAGTATTTT CAWGGLAGVTDTQYF
TRBJ2-3 NA NA TRBV14 TGTGCCACGAGACAGAGTAGCACAGATACGCAGTATTTT CATRQSSTDTQYF
TRBJ2-7 NA NA TRBV28 TGTGCCAGCGGCAGGGTTTTTGAGCAGTACTTC CASGRVFEQYF
TRBJ2-7 NA NA TRBV28 TGTGCCAGCAGAACCACGCCCAGGGGCGGCGAGCAGTACTTC CASRTTPRGGEQYF
TRBJ2-3 TRBD1 once TRBV30 TGTGCCTGGAGTGTAGGACAGGGGGCCCTCACAGATACGCAGTATTTT CAWSVGQGALTDTQYF
TRBJ2-3 TRBD2 NA TRBV7-3 TGTGCCAGCAGCTTGGGGCTGAGAATAGCGGGGACTAGCACAGATACGCAGTATTTT CASSLGLRIAGTSTDTQYF
TRBJ1-5 NA NA TRBV15 TGTGCCACCAGCAGGTCAGGCGGGAGCAATCAGCCCCAGCATTTT CATSRSGGSNQPQHF
TRBJ1-5 TRBD1 once TRBV5-5 TGTGCCAGCAGCAGTTCCGGGACAGGGTTATCCGATCAGCCCCAGCATTTT CASSSSGTGLSDQPQHF
TRBJ1-1 NA NA TRBV7-2 TGTGCCAGCAGCGTCACAGGGCGGGGGACTGAAGCTTTCTTT CASSVTGRGTEAFF
TRBJ1-1 NA once TRBV29-1 TGCAGCGTGCGTCGGTCGGGAGCCTATGAAGCTTTCTTT CSVRRSGAYEAFF
TRBJ2-3 TRBD2 NA TRBV7-2 TGTGCCAGCAGCTCCCTCCCCAGCGGGGGACACACAGATACGCAGTATTTT CASSSLPSGGHTDTQYF
TRBJ2-7 TRBD2 NA TRBV5-1 TGCGCCAGCAGCTTGGGGACTAGCGGGGGATTGAACGAGCAGTACTTC CASSLGTSGGLNEQYF
TRBJ2-7 NA few TRBV4-3 TGCGCCAGCAGCCAAGAGGTCGCAGTCTACGAGCAGTACTTC CASSQEVAVYEQYF
TRBJ2-3 NA NA TRBV5-8 TGTGCCAGCGCACAGGGCGGGTATAGCACAGATACGCAGTATTTT CASAQGGYSTDTQYF
TRBJ2-4 NA NA TRBV27 TGTGCCAGCAGTTCCTCTTTCAGGGAAAACATTCAGTACTTC CASSSSFRENIQYF
TRBJ1-1 NA NA TRBV27 TGTGCCAGCAGCCGACTTCGACAGACCATGAACACTGAAGCTTTCTTT CASSRLRQTMNTEAFF
TRBJ2-7 TRBD1 NA TRBV6-5 TGTGCCAGCACCACGGGACAGGAGTCCTCCTACGAGCAGTACTTC CASTTGQESSYEQYF
TRBJ1-1 TRBD1 NA TRBV19 TGTGCCAGCCAGACAGGGGTTGGCACTGAAGCTTTCTTT CASQTGVGTEAFF
TRBJ2-5 NA once TRBV5-4 TGTGCCAGCAGCCCGGGACTTAGAGACCCTGTACAAGAGACCCAGTACTTC CASSPGLRDPVQETQYF
TRBJ2-6 NA NA TRBV9 TGTGCCAGCAGCGCTCTCCCCCTGGGGAGCTCTGGGGCCAACGTCCTGACTTTC CASSALPLGSSGANVLTF
TRBJ1-2 NA NA TRBV28 TGTGCCAGCACGGAGGACTCCTCCGGCTATGGCTACACCTTC CASTEDSSGYGYTF
TRBJ1-6 TRBD1 NA TRBV13 TGTGCCAGCAGCACAAGGAGACAGGGGTGGAATTCACCCCTCCACTTT CASSTRRQGWNSPLHF
TRBJ2-1 TRBD2 NA TRBV28 TGTGCCAGCAGTCCTGGGACTAGCGGGAGTAATGAGCAGTTCTTC CASSPGTSGSNEQFF
TRBJ2-1 NA NA TRBV19 TGTGCCAGTAGATGGGGGGGGCTACTCTACAATGAGCAGTTCTTC CASRWGGLLYNEQFF
TRBJ2-3 NA NA TRBV9 TGTGCCAGCAGCGCCTCCGGGACGACTAGGGATACGCAGTATTTT CASSASGTTRDTQYF
TRBJ2-5 NA NA TRBV21-1 TGTGCCAGCAGCAAAGGCCCTCCCTCCAAGCGGGGGGCCGGAGAGACCCAGTACTTC CASSKGPPSKRGAGETQYF